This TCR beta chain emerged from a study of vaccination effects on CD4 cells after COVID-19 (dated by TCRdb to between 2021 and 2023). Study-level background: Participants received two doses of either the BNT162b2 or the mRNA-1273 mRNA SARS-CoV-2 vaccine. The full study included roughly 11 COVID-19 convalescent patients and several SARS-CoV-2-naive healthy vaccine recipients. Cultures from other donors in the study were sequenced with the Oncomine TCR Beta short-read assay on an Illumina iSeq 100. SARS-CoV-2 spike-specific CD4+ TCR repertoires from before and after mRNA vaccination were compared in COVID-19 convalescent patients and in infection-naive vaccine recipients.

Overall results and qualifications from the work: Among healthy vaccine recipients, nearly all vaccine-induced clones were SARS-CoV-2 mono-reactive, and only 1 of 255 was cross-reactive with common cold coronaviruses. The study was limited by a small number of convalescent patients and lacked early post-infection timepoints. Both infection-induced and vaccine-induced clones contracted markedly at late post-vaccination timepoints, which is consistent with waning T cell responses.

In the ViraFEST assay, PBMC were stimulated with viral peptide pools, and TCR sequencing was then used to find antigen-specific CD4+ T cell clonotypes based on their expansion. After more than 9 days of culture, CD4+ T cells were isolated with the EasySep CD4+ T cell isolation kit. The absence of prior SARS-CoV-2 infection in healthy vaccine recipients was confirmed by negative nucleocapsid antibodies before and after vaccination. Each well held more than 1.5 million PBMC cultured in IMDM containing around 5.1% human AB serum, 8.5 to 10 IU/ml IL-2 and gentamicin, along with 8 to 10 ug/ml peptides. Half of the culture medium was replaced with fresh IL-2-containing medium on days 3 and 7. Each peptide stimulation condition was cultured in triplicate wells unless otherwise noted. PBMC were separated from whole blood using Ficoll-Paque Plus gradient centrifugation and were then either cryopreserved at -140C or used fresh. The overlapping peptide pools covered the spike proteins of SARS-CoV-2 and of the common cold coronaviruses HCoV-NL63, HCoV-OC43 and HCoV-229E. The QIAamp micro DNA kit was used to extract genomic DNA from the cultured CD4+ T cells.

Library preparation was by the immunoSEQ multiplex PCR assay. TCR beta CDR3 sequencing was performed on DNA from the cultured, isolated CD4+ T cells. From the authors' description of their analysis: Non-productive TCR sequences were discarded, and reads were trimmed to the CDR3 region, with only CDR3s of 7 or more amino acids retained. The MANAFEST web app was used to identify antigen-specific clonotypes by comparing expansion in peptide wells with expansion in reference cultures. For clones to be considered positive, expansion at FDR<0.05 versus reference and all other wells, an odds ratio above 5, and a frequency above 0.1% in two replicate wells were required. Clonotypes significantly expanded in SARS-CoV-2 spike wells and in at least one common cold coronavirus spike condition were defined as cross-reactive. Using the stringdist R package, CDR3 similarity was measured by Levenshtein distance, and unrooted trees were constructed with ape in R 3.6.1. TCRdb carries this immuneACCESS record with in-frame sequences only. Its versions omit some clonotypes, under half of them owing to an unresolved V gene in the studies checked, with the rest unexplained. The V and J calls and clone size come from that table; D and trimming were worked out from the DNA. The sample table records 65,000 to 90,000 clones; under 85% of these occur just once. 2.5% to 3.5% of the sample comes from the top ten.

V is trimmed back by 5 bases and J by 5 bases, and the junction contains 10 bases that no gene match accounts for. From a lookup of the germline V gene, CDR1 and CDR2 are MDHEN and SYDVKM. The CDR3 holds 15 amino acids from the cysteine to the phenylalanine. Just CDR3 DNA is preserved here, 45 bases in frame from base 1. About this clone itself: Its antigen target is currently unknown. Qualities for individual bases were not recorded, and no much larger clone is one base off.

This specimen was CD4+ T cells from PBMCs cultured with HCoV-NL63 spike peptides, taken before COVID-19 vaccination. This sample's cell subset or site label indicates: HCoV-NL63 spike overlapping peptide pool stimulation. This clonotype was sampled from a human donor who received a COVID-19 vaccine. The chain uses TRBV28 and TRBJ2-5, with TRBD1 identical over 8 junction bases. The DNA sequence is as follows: TGTGCCAGCAGTCCTCGACAGGGGTTCGACGAGACCCAGTACTTC. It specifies CASSPRQGFDETQYF.